This TCR beta chain was obtained from a study of T cell repertoires in cytomegalovirus infection (dated by TCRdb to between 2019 and 2020). With regard to the full study: Recently identified HLA-C-restricted CMV epitopes, whose presentation resists viral immunomodulation, were targeted by peptide stimulations together with well-studied HLA-B-restricted epitopes. Donor HLA type was relevant to the analysis, as public TCR beta signatures indicated carriage of CMV infection together with the matching HLA type.

With respect to this clonotype: Its binding antigen is unknown. The record has no base qualities; no much larger clone is one base away.

What the work shows at the level of the full study, not this receptor alone: In both this cohort and an independent cohort of over 350 donors, the cumulative frequency of public TCR beta family members distinguished carriers of CMV infection plus the relevant HLA type. In the ex vivo response, HLA-C-restricted CMV-specific TCR beta clonotypes were dominant, and in two of eight donors the single most frequent clonotype came from this HLA-C-restricted group.

This specimen's treatment or condition label, per the study, means: in vitro stimulation with specific CMV peptide epitopes to enrich CMV-specific T cells. Sequencing instrument: Illumina HiSeq 1500. In-frame beta chains were kept once TCRdb had trimmed the public reads at Q25 with fastp and called clones with MiXCR. Each entry merges the rows of one CDR3 protein and shows their most common DNA and genes. The sample table shows about 220,000 distinct CDR3 sequences, and about 38% are seen once. In total, the top ten clones hold 55% to 60% of the sample. The TCR originated in a human donor in good health (CMV status not recorded). Some clones in this sample may be carry-over from other donors' samples. Source: CD8+ T cells from cultured PBMCs, taken from culture after CMV antigen stimulation.

In nucleotides, the sequence is TGTGCCAGCACCCCGACAGGGGGCGTTAATTCACCCCTCCACTTT. Its translation is CASTPTGGVNSPLHF. The rearranged segments are TRBV7-9 and TRBJ1-6; TRBD1 matches 10 bases in the middle. For this chain, trimming is 7 bases at the V end and 6 bases at the J end, and the number of junction bases without a gene match is 6. CDR1 and CDR2, looked up from the germline V gene (reference sequence), are SEHNR and FQNEAQ. The CDR3 spans 15 residues, from the cysteine through the phenylalanine. Only CDR3 DNA is held: 45 bases, read in frame from base 1. When the CDR3 is completed using the reference TRBV7-9 and TRBJ1-6 genes on either side, the full variable domain is DTGVSQNPRHKITKRGQNVTFRCDPISEHNRLYWYRQTLGQGPEFLTYFQNEAQLEKSRLLSDRFSAERPKGSFSTLEIQRTEQGDSAMYLCASTPTGGVNSPLHFGNGTRLTVT.